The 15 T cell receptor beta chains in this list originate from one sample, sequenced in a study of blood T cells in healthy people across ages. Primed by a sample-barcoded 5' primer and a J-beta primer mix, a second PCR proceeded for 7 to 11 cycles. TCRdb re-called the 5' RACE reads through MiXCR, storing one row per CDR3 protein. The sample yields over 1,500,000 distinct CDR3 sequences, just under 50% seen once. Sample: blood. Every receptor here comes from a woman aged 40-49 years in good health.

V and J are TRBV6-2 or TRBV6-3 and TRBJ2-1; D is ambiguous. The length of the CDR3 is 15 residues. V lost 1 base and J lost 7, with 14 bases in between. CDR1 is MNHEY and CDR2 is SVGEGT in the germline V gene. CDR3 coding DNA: TGTGCCAGCAGTTACTATTCTCGGGTGCATAATGAGCAGTTCTTC. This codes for CASSYYSRVHNEQFF.

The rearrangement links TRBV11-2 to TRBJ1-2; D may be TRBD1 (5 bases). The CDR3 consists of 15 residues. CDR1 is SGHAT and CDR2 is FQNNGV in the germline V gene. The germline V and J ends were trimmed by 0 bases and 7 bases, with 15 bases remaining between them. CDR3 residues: CASSLDQTSGVGYTF. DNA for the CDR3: TGTGCCAGCAGCTTAGATCAGACGTCGGGGGTTGGCTACACCTTC.

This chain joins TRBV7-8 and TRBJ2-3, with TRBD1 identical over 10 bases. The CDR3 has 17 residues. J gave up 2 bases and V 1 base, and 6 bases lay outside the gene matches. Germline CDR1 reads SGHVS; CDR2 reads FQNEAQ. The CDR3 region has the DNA TGTGCCAGCAGCTTAGGGGGACAGGGGAGGGTCACAGATACGCAGTATTTT. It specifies CASSLGGQGRVTDTQYF.

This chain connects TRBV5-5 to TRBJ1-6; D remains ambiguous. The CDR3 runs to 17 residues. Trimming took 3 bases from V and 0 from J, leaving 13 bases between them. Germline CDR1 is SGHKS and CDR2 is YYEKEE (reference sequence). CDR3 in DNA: TGTGCCAGCAGCTCGGCAGAGGCAAGCTCCTATAATTCACCCCTCCACTTT. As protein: CASSSAEASSYNSPLHF.

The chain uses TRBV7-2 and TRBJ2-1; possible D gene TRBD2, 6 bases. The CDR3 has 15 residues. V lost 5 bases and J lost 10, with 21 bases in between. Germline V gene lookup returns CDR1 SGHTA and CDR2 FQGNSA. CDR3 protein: CASSAAGSRAGEQFF. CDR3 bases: TGTGCCAGCAGCGCGGCCGGTTCCCGCGCGGGGGAGCAGTTCTTC. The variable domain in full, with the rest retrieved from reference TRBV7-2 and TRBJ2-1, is GAGVSQSPSNKVTEKGKDVELRCDPISGHTALYWYRQSLGQGLEFLIYFQGNSAPDKSGLPSDRFSAERTGGSVSTLTIQRTQQEDSAVYLCASSAAGSRAGEQFFGPGTRLTVL.

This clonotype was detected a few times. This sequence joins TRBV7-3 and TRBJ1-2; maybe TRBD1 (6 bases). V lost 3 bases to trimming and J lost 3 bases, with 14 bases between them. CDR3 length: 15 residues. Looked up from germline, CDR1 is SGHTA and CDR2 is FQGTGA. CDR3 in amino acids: CASSFLAGADYGYTF. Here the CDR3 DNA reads TGTGCCAGCAGCTTCCTGGCGGGGGCCGACTATGGCTACACCTTC.

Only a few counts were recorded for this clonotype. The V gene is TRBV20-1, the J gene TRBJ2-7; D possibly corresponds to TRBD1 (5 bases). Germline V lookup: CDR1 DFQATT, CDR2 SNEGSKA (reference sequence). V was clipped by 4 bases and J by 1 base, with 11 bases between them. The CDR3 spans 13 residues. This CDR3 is CSAKAGFSYEQYF. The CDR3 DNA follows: TGCAGTGCTAAGGCAGGGTTTTCCTACGAGCAGTACTTC.

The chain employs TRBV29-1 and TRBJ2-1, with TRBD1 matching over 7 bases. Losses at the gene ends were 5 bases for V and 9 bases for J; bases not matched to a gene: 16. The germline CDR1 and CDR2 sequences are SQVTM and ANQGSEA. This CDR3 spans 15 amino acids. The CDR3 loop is CSVLLSSGGMGEQFF. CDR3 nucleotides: TGCAGCGTTCTATTATCATCAGGGGGTATGGGTGAGCAGTTCTTC.

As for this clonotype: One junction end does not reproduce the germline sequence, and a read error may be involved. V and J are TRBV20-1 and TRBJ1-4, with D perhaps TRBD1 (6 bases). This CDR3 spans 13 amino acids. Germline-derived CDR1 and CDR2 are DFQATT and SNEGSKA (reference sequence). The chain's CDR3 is CSAWTDPNEKLVF. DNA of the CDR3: TGCAGTGCTTGGACAGACCCAAATGAAAAACTGGTTTTT.

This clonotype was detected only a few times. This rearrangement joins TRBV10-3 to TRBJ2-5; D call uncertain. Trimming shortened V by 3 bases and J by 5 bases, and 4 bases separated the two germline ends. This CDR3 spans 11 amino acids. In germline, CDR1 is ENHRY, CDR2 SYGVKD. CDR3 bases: TGTGCCATCAGTGAATACGAGACCCAGTACTTC. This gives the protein CAISEYETQYF.

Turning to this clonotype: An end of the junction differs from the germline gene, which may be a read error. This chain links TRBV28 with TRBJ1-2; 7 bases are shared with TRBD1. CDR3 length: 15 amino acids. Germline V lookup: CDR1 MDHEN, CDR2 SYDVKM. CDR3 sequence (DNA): TGTGCCAGTAGTTCAACAGGGGTGGGGGCATATGGCTACACCTTC. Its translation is CASSSTGVGAYGYTF.

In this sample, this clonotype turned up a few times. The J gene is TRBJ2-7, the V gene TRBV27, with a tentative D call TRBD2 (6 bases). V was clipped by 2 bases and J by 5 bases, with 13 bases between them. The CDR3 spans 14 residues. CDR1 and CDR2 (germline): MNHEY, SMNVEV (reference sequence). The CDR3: CASSLMEGYDEQYF. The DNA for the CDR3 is TGTGCCAGCAGTTTAATGGAGGGTTATGACGAGCAGTACTTC.

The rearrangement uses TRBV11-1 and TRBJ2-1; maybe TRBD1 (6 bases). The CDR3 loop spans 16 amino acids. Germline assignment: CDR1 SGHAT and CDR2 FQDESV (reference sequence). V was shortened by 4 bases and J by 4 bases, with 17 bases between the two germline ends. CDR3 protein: CASSSRGGQSYNEQFF. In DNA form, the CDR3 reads TGTGCCAGCAGCTCTCGTGGCGGACAGTCATACAATGAGCAGTTCTTC.

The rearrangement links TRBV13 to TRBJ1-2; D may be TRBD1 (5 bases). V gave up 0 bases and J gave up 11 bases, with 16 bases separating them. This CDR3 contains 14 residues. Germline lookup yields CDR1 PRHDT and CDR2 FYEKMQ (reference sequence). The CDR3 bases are TGTGCCAGCAGCTTAGGCCTCGACAGACAGTCTTACACCTTC. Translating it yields CASSLGLDRQSYTF.

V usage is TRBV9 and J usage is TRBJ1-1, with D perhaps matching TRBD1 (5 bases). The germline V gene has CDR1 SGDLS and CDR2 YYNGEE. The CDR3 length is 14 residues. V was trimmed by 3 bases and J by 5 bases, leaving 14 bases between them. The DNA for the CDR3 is TGTGCCAGCAGCGGGCGGGAGGGGTTTACTGAAGCTTTCTTT. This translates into CASSGREGFTEAFF.